This T cell receptor (beta chain) was recovered during a study of CD8+ T cells in alopecia areata. Remarks on this clone: Its antigen remains unknown.

Specified treatment: oral pan-JAK inhibitor, 5-10 mg twice daily. PBMCs provided sorted CD4+ and CD8+ T cells. RNA extraction was followed by reverse transcription into cDNA, which acted as the sequencing template. Profiled with immunoSEQ multiplex PCR; TCRdb holds only in-frame clones, not every one. This sample has some 200,000 clones, with about 60% found just once. The CDR3 is 14 amino acids. The V and J ends lost 0 bases and 5 bases, in that order; junction bases with no gene match: 4. CDR1 and CDR2 (germline): SGHRS, YFSETQ. Notes on the study in general: Higher clonality and more expanded CD8+ clones appeared in lesional than normal scalp. Many expanded lesional clones stayed in scalp and blood while on tofacitinib. Sequencing of scalp tissue also captures the resident alphabeta T cells of normal skin.

This receptor was taken from a human donor with alopecia areata. Source: CD4+ T cells sorted from blood, taken at week 4, from a patient treated with tofacitinib. V and J are TRBV5-1 and TRBJ2-7; 8 bases line up with TRBD1. The CDR3 loop reads CASSLGQGRHEQYF. The DNA for the CDR3 is TGCGCCAGCAGCTTGGGACAGGGGAGGCACGAGCAGTACTTC.